This entry lists 14 T cell receptor beta chains sequenced from one sample in a study of patients and donors after allogeneic stem cell transplantation. TCRdb reprocessed the RT-PCR reads via MiXCR and lists one record per CDR3 protein. There are over 150,000 distinct CDR3 sequences in the sample; about 30% occur only once, and around 3% lies in the top ten. Sequencing was done on a sample of blood, either unsorted or a sorted T cell fraction (not recorded which). The receptor set was obtained from a human donor who was either an allogeneic HSCT recipient or a stem cell or donor lymphocyte infusion donor (not recorded which). It is not recorded whose cells these are; they may come from a transplant donor.

This clonotype was observed a few times. The genes are TRBV20-1 and TRBJ2-7, with D possibly TRBD2 on 6 matching bases. With 0 bases removed from V and 2 bases from J, the gap between germline ends came to 8 bases. CDR3 length: 13 amino acids. CDR1 and CDR2 from the germline V gene are DFQATT and SNEGSKA (reference sequence). The CDR3 DNA reads TGCAGTGCTAGAGAGGTAGCGGCCTACGAGCAGTACTTC. Protein: CSAREVAAYEQYF.

This clonotype was seen more than once but under ten times. The V and J genes are TRBV7-2 and TRBJ1-3; D remains ambiguous. V shed 5 bases and J shed 1 base, with 12 bases lying between them. Germline V gene data show CDR1 as SGHTA and CDR2 as FQGNSA. CDR3 size: 15 residues. In DNA, the CDR3 is TGTGCCAGCAGCCCCGGCGGCGGGTCTGGAAACACCATATATTTT. It encodes CASSPGGGSGNTIYF.

The V and J genes are TRBV12-3 or TRBV12-4 and TRBJ2-7, with D uncertain. This CDR3 is built from 16 residues. With 0 bases removed from V and 4 bases from J, the gap between germline ends came to 16 bases. CDR3 residues: CASSLALGNMGYEQYF. CDR3 DNA sequence: TGTGCCAGCAGTTTAGCCCTGGGGAATATGGGTTACGAGCAGTACTTC.

The V call is TRBV20-1, the J call TRBJ1-4; TRBD1 aligns across 7 bases. Germline CDR1 reads DFQATT; CDR2 reads SNEGSKA (reference sequence). There are 12 residues in the CDR3. V was clipped by 6 bases and J by 8 bases; unmatched bases: 6. CDR3 sequence reads: CSAGKQGEKLFF. CDR3 coding DNA: TGCAGTGCCGGGAAACAGGGGGAAAAACTGTTTTTT.

This clonotype was detected a few times. The chain links TRBV20-1 to TRBJ2-7; tentative D call: TRBD2 (5 bases). Trimming shortened V by 3 bases and J by 3 bases, and 18 bases separated the two germline ends. CDR3 length: 15 residues. CDR1 is DFQATT and CDR2 is SNEGSKA in the germline V gene (reference sequence). Here the CDR3 reads CSASMWEPPLYEQYF. The CDR3 nucleotides read TGCAGTGCTAGTATGTGGGAGCCCCCCCTCTACGAGCAGTACTTC.

This clonotype was observed a handful of times. V is TRBV15 and J is TRBJ1-2; D remains unclear. With 5 bases removed from V and 2 bases from J, the gap between germline ends came to 15 bases. This CDR3 has 15 residues. Germline V gene sequence: CDR1 LNHNV, CDR2 YYDKDF (reference sequence). The CDR3 DNA reads TGTGCCACCAGCCCCTCCCCGACGGAGAACTATGGCTACACCTTC. Protein sequence: CATSPSPTENYGYTF. The whole variable domain, filled in from reference TRBV15 and TRBJ1-2, reads DAMVIQNPRYQVTQFGKPVTLSCSQTLNHNVMYWYQQKSSQAPKLLFHYYDKDFNNEADTPDNFQSRRPNTSFCFLDIRSPGLGDTAMYLCATSPSPTENYGYTFGSGTRLTVV.

The V call is TRBV7-9, the J call TRBJ2-3; 7 nucleotides match TRBD1. Germline CDR1 SEHNR, CDR2 FQNEAQ (reference sequence). The length of the CDR3 is 13 residues. The V and J ends lost 4 bases and 4 bases, in that order; junction bases with no gene match: 2. This CDR3 reads CASSSQGADTQYF. In DNA form, the CDR3 reads TGTGCCAGCAGCTCTCAGGGGGCAGATACGCAGTATTTT.

This chain connects TRBV6-2 or TRBV6-3 to TRBJ2-1; 14 nucleotides match TRBD2. J lost 10 bases, V lost 2 bases, and 7 bases had no gene match. Per the germline V gene, CDR1 is MNHEY and CDR2 is SVGEGT. The CDR3 spans 16 residues. Here the CDR3 DNA reads TGTGCCAGCAGTTACGTGACTAGCGGGAGGGGTCAGGAGCAGTTCTTC. Protein sequence: CASSYVTSGRGQEQFF.

In its sample, this clonotype was seen once. The chain combines TRBV6-5 with TRBJ2-7; 15 positions match TRBD2. This CDR3 has 18 amino acids. V trimming: 0 bases; J trimming: 2 bases; junction bases outside the gene matches: 5. Germline-derived CDR1 and CDR2 are MNHEY and SVGAGI. CDR3 nucleotides: TGTGCCAGCAGTTACTCGAGGGGACTAGCGGGGGGCGCCTACGAGCAGTACTTC. Protein sequence: CASSYSRGLAGGAYEQYF.

This clonotype has at least ten counts. The chain uses TRBV4-1 and TRBJ2-5; TRBD2 agrees at 11 bases. This CDR3 contains 15 residues. The V gene's germline CDR1 is MGHRA and CDR2 YSYEKL. V dropped 3 bases and J dropped 3; count of bases not matched to a gene: 3. The CDR3, as DNA: TGCGCCAGCAGCCATGATAGCGGGAGGGAAGAGACCCAGTACTTC. Its protein is CASSHDSGREETQYF.

A few counts support this clonotype. This chain uses TRBV12-3 or TRBV12-4 with TRBJ1-5; D perhaps matches TRBD1 (6 bases). The CDR3 loop spans 14 amino acids. V shed 7 bases and J shed 6 bases, with 16 bases lying between them. CDR3 sequence reads: CASNRDIPGQPQHF. For the CDR3, the DNA is TGTGCCAGCAATCGGGACATCCCAGGTCAGCCCCAGCATTTT.

The chain combines TRBV30 with TRBJ2-4; D unclear. This CDR3 is 12 amino acids long. Trimming left V 4 bases short and J 7 bases short, with 11 bases between. Germline CDR1 and CDR2: GTSNPN and SVGIG (reference sequence). The CDR3 spells CAWKGEENIQYF. For the CDR3, the DNA is TGTGCCTGGAAAGGCGAAGAGAACATTCAGTACTTC.

This clonotype was found once. This chain connects TRBV5-8 to TRBJ2-1, with D possibly being TRBD1 (6 bases). This CDR3 has 14 residues. Germline values: CDR1 SGHTS, CDR2 YDEGEE. V was pared by 2 bases and J by 2 bases, with 8 bases between. CDR3 bases: TGTGCCAGCAGCTTCAGGGGAACCTACAATGAGCAGTTCTTC. Amino acid sequence: CASSFRGTYNEQFF.

The chain recombines TRBV20-1 with TRBJ1-5, with 9 bases matching TRBD1. Germline loops: CDR1 DFQATT, CDR2 SNEGSKA (reference sequence). This CDR3 region has 18 residues. V shed 1 base, J shed 5 bases, and the junction held 15 bases outside the gene matches. CDR3 coding DNA: TGCAGTGCTAGAGCCCATGATTCCGGGACAGGGATTTATCAGCCCCAGCATTTT. Its protein is CSARAHDSGTGIYQPQHF.